The 2 T cell receptor beta chains below come from one sample, sequenced in a study of T cell responses to AZD1222 COVID-19 vaccine. Repertoires were generated with immunoSEQ multiplex PCR, while TCRdb's copy carries only in-frame clones and drops some. The table shows about 160,000 clones, with 88% occurring only once. The sequenced sample was peripheral blood, obtained on day 0 of AZD1222 vaccination. Receptors were obtained from an adult in good health.

In its sample, this clone was seen once. The chain has TRBV5-1 and TRBJ2-2; D may be TRBD1 (6 bases). V lost 3 bases and J lost 4, with 13 bases in between. The V gene's germline CDR1 is SGHRS and CDR2 YFSETQ. This CDR3 is built from 15 residues. Written as DNA, the CDR3 is TGCGCCAGCAGCTGGGGGCAGGGCCCCACCGGGGAGCTGTTTTTT. As protein: CASSWGQGPTGELFF.

The genes are TRBV27 and TRBJ2-2; 7 nucleotides agree with TRBD1. The V gene's germline CDR1 is MNHEY and CDR2 SMNVEV (reference sequence). J gave up 4 bases and V 7 bases, and 9 bases lay outside the gene matches. CDR3 length: 15 residues. Written as DNA, the CDR3 is TGTGCCAGCAACCCGACAGGGCGGCGCACCGGGGAGCTGTTTTTT. Its protein is CASNPTGRRTGELFF.